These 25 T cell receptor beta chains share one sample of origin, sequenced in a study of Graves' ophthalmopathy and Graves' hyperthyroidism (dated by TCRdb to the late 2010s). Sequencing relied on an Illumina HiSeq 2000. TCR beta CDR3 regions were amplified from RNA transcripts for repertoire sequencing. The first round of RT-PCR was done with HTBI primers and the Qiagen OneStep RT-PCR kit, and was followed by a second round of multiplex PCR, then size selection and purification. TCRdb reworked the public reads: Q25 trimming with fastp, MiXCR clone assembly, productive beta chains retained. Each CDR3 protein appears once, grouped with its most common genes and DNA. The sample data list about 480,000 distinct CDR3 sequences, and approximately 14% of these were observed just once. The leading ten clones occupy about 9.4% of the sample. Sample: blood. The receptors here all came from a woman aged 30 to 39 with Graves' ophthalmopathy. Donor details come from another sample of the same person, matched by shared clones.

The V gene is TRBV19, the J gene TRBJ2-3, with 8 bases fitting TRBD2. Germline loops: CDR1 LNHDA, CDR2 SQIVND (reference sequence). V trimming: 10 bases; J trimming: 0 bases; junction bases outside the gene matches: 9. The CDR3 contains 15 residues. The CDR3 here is CATIPASGSTDTQYF. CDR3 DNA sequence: TGTGCCACCATACCGGCTAGCGGGAGCACAGATACGCAGTATTTT.

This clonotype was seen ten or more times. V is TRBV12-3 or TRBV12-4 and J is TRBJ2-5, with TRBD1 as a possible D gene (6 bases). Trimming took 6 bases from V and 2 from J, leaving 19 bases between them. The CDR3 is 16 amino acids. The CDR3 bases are TGTGCCAGCAGCTCAGAACTGGACAGACCACAAGAGACCCAGTACTTC. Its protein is CASSSELDRPQETQYF.

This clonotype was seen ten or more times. The CDR3, as DNA: TGTGCCAGCAGCTTTTTGGACAGGGGGAATGAAGCTTTCTTT. Amino acid sequence: CASSFLDRGNEAFF. This chain joins TRBV12-3 or TRBV12-4 and TRBJ1-1; 10 bases agree with TRBD1. The CDR3 length is 14 residues. V gave up 6 bases and J gave up 7 bases; unmatched junction bases: 8.

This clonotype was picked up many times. CDR3 sequence reads: CASSYVGFNGETQYF. The CDR3 region has the DNA TGTGCCAGCAGTTACGTAGGGTTTAATGGAGAGACCCAGTACTTC. This rearrangement joins TRBV6-5 to TRBJ2-5; D gene uncertain. Germline CDR1 reads MNHEY; CDR2 reads SVGAGI. V was pared by 2 bases and J by 4 bases, with 14 bases between. The CDR3 loop spans 15 amino acids.

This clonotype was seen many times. The CDR3, as DNA: TGTGCCAGCAGTGATGGGGGCCTGAAAGAGACCCAGTACTTC. This gives the protein CASSDGGLKETQYF. The chain carries TRBV6-1 and TRBJ2-5, with a possible D match to TRBD1 (6 bases). The CDR3 contains 14 residues. V shed 3 bases and J shed 3 bases, with 11 bases lying between them. Germline V gene lookup returns CDR1 MNHNS and CDR2 SASEGT.

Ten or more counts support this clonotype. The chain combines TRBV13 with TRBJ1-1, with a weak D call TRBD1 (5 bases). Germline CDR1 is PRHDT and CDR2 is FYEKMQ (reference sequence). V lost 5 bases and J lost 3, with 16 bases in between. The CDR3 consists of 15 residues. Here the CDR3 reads CASSPPGRRDTEAFF. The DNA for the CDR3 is TGTGCCAGCAGCCCTCCAGGGAGGAGGGACACTGAAGCTTTCTTT.

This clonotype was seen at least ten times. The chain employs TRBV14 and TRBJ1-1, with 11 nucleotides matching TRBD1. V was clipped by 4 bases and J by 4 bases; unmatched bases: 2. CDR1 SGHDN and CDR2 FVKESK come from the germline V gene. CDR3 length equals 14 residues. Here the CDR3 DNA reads TGTGCCAGCAGCCGGGACAGGGGGACCACTGAAGCTTTCTTT. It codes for CASSRDRGTTEAFF.

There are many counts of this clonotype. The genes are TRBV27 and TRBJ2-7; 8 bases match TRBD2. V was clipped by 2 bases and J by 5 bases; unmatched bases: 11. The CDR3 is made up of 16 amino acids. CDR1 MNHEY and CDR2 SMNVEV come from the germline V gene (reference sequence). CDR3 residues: CASSLRTSGVGNEQYF. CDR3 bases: TGTGCCAGCAGTTTAAGAACTAGCGGAGTAGGCAACGAGCAGTACTTC.

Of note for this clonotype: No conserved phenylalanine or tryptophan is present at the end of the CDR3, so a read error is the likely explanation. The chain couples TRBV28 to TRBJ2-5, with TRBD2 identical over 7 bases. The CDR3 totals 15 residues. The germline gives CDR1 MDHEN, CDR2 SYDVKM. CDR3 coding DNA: TGTGCCAGCAGTTTATCGGGCGGGAGTCGAGAGTCCCAGTACTAC. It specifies CASSLSGGSRESQYY.

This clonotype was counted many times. The CDR3 DNA follows: TGTGCCAGCAGCGCGTACTTCGGGGAGCTGTTTTTT. This gives the protein CASSAYFGELFF. The chain couples TRBV6-1 to TRBJ2-2; D uncertain. This CDR3 has 12 amino acids. CDR1 is MNHNS and CDR2 is SASEGT in the germline V gene. Between the trimmed V and J ends, which lost 6 bases and 7 bases, there was a span of 9 bases.

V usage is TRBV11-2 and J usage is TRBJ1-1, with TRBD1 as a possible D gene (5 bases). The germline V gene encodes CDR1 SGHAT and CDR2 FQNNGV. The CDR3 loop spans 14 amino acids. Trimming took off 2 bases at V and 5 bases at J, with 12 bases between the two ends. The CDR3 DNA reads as TGTGCCAGCAGCTTACCGGGGCTACGAACTGAAGCTTTCTTT. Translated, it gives CASSLPGLRTEAFF. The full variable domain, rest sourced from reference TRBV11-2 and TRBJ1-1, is EAGVAQSPRYKIIEKRQSVAFWCNPISGHATLYWYQQILGQGPKLLIQFQNNGVVDDSQLPKDRFSAERLKGVDSTLKIQPAKLEDSAVYLCASSLPGLRTEAFFGQGTRLTVV.

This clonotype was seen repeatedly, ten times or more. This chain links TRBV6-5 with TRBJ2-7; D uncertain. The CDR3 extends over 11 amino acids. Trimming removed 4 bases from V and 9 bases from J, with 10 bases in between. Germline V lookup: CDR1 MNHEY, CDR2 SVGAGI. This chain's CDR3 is CASSSQKRQYF. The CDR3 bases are TGTGCCAGCAGTTCTCAGAAGAGGCAGTACTTC.

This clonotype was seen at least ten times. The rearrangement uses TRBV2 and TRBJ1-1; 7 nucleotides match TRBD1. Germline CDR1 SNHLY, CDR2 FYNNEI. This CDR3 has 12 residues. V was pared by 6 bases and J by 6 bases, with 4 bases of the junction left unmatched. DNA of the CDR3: TGTGCCAGCAGGGGACAGATCCCTGAAGCTTTCTTT. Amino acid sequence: CASRGQIPEAFF. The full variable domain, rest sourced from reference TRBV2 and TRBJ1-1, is EPEVTQTPSHQVTQMGQEVILRCVPISNHLYFYWYRQILGQKVEFLVSFYNNEISEKSEIFDDQFSVERPDGSNFTLKIRSTKLEDSAMYFCASRGQIPEAFFGQGTRLTVV.

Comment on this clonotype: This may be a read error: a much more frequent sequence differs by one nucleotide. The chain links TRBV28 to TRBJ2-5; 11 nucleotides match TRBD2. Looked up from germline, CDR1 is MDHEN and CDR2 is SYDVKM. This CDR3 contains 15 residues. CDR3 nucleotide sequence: TGTGCCAGCAGTCCTAGCGGGAGGCTACAAGATACCCAGTACTTC. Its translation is CASSPSGRLQDTQYF.

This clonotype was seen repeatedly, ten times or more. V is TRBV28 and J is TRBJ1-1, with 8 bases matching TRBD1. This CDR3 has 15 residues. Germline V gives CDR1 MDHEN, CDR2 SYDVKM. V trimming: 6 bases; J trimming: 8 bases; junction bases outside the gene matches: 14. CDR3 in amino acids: CASSQRTGKFSEAFF. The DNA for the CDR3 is TGTGCCAGCAGCCAAAGGACAGGGAAGTTCTCAGAAGCTTTCTTT.

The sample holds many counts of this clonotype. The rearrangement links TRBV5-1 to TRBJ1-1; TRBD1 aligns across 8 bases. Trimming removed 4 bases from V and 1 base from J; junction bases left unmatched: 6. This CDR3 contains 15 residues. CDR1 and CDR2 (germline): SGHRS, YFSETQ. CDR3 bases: TGCGCCAGCAGCATAGGGACAGGACGGAACACTGAAGCTTTCTTT. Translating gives CASSIGTGRNTEAFF.

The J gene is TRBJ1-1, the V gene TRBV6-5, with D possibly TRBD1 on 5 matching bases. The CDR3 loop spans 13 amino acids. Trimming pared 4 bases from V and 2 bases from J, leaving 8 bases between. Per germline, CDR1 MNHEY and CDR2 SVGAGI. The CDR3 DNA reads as TGTGCCAGCAGTTCCGGGGACAACACTGAAGCTTTCTTT. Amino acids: CASSSGDNTEAFF.

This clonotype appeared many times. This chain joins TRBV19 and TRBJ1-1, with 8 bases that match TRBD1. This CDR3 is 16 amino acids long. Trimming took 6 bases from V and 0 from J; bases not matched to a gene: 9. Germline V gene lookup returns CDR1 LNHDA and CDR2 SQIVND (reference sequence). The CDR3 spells CASRRQGPLMNTEAFF. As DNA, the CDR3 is TGTGCCAGTAGAAGACAGGGGCCCCTCATGAACACTGAAGCTTTCTTT.

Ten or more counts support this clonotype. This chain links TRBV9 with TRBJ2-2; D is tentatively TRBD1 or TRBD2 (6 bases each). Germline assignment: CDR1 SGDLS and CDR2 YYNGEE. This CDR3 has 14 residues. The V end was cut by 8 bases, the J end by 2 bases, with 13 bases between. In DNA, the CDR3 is TGTGCCAGTTCGCGGGACACTAACACCGGGGAGCTGTTTTTT. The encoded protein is CASSRDTNTGELFF.

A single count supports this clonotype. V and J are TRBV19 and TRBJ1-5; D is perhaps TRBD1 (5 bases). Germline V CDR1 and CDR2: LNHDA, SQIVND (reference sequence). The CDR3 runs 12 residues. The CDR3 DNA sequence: TGTTCCACCAGGCGGGGGGATCAGCCCCAGCATTTT. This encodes CSTRRGDQPQHF.

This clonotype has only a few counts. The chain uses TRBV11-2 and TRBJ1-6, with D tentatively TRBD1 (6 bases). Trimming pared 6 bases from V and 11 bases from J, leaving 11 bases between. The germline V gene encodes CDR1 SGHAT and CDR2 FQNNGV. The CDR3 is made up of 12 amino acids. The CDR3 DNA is TGTGCCAGCAGTTCCGAGGGGGCACCCCTCCACTTT. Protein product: CASSSEGAPLHF.

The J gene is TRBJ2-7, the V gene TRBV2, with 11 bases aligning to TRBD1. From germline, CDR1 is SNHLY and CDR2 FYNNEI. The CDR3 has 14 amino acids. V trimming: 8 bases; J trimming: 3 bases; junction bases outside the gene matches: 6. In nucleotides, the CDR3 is TGTGCCAGCCATGCCGGGACAGGGGGCTACGAGCAGTACTTC. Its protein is CASHAGTGGYEQYF. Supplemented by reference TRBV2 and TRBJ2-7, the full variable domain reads EPEVTQTPSHQVTQMGQEVILRCVPISNHLYFYWYRQILGQKVEFLVSFYNNEISEKSEIFDDQFSVERPDGSNFTLKIRSTKLEDSAMYFCASHAGTGGYEQYFGPGTRLTVT.

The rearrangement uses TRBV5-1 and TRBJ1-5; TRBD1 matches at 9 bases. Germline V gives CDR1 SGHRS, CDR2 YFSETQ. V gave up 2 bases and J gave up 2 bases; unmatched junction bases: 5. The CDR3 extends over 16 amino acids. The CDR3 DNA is TGCGCCAGCAGCTTAGTAGGACAGGGGCGCAATCAGCCCCAGCATTTT. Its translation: CASSLVGQGRNQPQHF.

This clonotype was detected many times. CDR3 sequence: CASSLDRGGGYSNQPQHF. CDR3 in DNA: TGTGCCAGCAGTTTGGACAGGGGTGGGGGATATAGCAATCAGCCCCAGCATTTT. This chain links TRBV28 with TRBJ1-5; TRBD1 matches 9 bases. CDR3 length: 18 residues. From germline, CDR1 is MDHEN and CDR2 SYDVKM. The ends lost 3 bases at V and 0 bases at J; junction bases unmatched: 9. The whole variable domain, remainder taken from reference TRBV28 and TRBJ1-5, is DVKVTQSSRYLVKRTGEKVFLECVQDMDHENMFWYRQDPGLGLRLIYFSYDVKMKEKGDIPEGYSVSREKKERFSLILESASTNQTSMYLCASSLDRGGGYSNQPQHFGDGTRLSIL.

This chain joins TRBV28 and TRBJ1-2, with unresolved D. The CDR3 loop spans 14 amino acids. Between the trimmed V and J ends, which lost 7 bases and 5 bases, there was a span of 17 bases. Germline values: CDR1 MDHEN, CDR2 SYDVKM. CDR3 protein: CASTLLWGKYGYTF. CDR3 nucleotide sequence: TGTGCCAGCACCCTCCTTTGGGGTAAATATGGCTACACCTTC.